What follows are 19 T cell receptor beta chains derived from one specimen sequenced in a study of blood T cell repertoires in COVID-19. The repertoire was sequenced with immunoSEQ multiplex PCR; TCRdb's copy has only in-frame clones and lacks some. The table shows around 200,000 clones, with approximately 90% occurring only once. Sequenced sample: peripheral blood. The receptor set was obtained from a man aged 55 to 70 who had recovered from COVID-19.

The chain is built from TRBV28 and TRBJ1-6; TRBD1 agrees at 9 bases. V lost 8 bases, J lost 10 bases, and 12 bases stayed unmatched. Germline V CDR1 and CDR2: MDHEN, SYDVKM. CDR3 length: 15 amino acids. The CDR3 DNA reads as TGTGCCAGCGGATTTCCCGGGACAGGGTCCTCACCCCTCCACTTT. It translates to CASGFPGTGSSPLHF.

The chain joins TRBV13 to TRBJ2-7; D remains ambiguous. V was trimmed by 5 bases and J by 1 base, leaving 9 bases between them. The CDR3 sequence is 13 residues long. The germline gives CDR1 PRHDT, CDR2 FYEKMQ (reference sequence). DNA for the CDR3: TGTGCCAGCAGCAGAACCGAGTCCTACGAGCAGTACTTC. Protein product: CASSRTESYEQYF.

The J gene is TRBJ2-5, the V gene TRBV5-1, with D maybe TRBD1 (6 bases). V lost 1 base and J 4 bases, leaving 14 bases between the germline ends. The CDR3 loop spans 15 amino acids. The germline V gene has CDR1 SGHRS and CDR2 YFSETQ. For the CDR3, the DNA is TGCGCCAGCAGCTTGACCCCAGGACAGAGAGAGACCCAGTACTTC. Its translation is CASSLTPGQRETQYF.

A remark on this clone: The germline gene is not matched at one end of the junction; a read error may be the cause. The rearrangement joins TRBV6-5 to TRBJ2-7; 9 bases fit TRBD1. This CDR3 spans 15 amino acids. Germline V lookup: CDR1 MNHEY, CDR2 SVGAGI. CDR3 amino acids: CASSDSGTGSEEQYF. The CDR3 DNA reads TGTGCCAGCAGTGACTCCGGGACAGGGTCGGAGGAGCAGTACTTC.

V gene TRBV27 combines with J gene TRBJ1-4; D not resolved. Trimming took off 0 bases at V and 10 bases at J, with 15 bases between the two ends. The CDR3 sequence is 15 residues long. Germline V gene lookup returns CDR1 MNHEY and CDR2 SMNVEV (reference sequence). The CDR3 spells CASSLSVDLSGKLFF. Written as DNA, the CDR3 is TGTGCCAGCAGTTTATCAGTAGATTTGTCCGGAAAACTGTTTTTT.

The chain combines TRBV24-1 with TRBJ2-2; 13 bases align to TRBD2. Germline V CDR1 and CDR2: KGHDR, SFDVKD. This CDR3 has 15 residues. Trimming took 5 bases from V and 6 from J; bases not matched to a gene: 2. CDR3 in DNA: TGTGCCACCAGTGCACTAGCGGGAGGGGCCGGGGAGCTGTTTTTT. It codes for CATSALAGGAGELFF.

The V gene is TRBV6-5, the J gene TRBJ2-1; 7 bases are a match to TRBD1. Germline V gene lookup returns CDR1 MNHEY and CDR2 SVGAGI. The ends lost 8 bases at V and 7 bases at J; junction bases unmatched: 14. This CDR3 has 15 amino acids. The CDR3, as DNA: TGTGCCAGCTTTCGTCAGGCAGGGGGTACTAATGAGCAGTTCTTC. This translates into CASFRQAGGTNEQFF.

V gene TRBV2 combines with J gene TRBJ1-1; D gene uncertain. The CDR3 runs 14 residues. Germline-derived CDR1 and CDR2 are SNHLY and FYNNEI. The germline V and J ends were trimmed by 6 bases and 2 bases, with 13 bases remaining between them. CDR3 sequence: CASRYRPANTEAFF. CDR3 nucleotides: TGTGCCAGCAGATACAGACCGGCCAACACTGAAGCTTTCTTT.

CDR3 sequence reads: CASSVDEGNTIYF. CDR3 DNA: TGTGCCAGCAGCGTAGATGAGGGAAACACCATATATTTT. The chain combines TRBV9 with TRBJ1-3; D is ambiguous. Germline V gives CDR1 SGDLS, CDR2 YYNGEE. This CDR3 spans 13 amino acids. Between the trimmed V and J ends, which lost 0 bases and 4 bases, there was a span of 5 bases. The full variable domain, rest sourced from reference TRBV9 and TRBJ1-3, is DSGVTQTPKHLITATGQRVTLRCSPRSGDLSVYWYQQSLDQGLQFLIQYYNGEERAKGNILERFSAQQFPDLHSELNLSSLELGDSALYFCASSVDEGNTIYFGEGSWLTVV.

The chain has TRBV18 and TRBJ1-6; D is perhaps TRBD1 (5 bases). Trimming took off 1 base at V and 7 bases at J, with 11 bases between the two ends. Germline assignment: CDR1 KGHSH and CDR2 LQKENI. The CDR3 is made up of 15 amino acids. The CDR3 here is CASSPQDIGNSPLHF. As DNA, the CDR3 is TGTGCCAGCTCACCACAGGACATAGGCAATTCACCCCTCCACTTT.

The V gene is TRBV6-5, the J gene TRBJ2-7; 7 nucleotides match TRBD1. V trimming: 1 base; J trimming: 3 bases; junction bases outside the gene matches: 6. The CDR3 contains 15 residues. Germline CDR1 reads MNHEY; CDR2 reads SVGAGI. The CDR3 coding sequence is TGTGCCAGCAGTTACTTCGAACCAGGGGGCTACGAGCAGTACTTC. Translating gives CASSYFEPGGYEQYF.

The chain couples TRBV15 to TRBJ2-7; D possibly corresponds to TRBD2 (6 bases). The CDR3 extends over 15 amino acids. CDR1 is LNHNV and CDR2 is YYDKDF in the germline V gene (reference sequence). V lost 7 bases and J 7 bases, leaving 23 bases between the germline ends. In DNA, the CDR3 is TGTGCCACCACCACAGGTACTAGCTCATTGTCGGAGCAGTACTTC. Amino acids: CATTTGTSSLSEQYF.

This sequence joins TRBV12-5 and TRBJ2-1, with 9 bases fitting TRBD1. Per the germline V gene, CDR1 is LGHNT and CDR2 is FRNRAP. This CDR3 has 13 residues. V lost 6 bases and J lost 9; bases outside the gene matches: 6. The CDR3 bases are TGTGCTAGTGGCCCACAGGGGGCGGTTGAGCAGTTCTTC. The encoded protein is CASGPQGAVEQFF.

The CDR3 spells CASSSGLDLAYNEQFF. CDR3 DNA sequence: TGTGCCAGCAGCTCAGGACTAGATTTGGCCTACAATGAGCAGTTCTTC. The rearrangement joins TRBV5-4 to TRBJ2-1, with 7 bases lining up with TRBD2. The CDR3 is made up of 16 amino acids. Losses at the gene ends were 3 bases for V and 2 bases for J; bases not matched to a gene: 8. The germline V gene has CDR1 SGHNT and CDR2 YYREEE (reference sequence).

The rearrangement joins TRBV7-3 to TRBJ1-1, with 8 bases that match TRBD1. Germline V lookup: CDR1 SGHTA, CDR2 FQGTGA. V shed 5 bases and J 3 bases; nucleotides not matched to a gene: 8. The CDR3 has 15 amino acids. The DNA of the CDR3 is TGTGCCAGCAGCCCCCGGACAGGGAGTGACACTGAAGCTTTCTTT. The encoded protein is CASSPRTGSDTEAFF.

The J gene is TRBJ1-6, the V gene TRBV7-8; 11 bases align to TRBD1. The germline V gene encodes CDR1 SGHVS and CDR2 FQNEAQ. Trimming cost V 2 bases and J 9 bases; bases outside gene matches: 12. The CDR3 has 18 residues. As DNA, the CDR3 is TGTGCCAGCAGCTTAATGGGACAGGGGGTCTCCCGATCTTCACCCCTCCACTTT. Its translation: CASSLMGQGVSRSSPLHF.

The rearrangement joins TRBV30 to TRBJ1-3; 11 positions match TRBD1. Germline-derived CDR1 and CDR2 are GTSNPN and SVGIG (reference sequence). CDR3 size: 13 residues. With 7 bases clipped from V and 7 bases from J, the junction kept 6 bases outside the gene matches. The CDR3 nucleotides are TGTGCCTTCGGACAGGGGGCTTGGAACACCATATATTTT. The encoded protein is CAFGQGAWNTIYF.

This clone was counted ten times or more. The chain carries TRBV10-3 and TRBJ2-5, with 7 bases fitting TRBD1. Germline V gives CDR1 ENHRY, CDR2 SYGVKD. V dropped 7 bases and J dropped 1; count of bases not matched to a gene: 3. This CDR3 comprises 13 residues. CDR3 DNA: TGTGCCATCAAGGGGACAGTCCAAGAGACCCAGTACTTC. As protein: CAIKGTVQETQYF.

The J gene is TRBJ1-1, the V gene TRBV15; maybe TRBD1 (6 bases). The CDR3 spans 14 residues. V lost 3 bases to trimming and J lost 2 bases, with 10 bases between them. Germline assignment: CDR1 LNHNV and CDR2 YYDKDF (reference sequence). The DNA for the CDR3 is TGTGCCACCAGCAGGGGGGACATTAACACTGAAGCTTTCTTT. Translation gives CATSRGDINTEAFF.